This T cell receptor (beta chain) was captured in a study of blood T cell repertoires in COVID-19. Whole-study context: Nucleic acid was either cDNA or gDNA, and it came from T cells, B-cell-depleted T cells, or PBMCs.

Germline CDR1 reads MGHDK; CDR2 reads SYGVNS. The V and J ends lost 8 bases and 4 bases respectively, with 11 bases between them. The CDR3 is 12 residues long. In the authors' methods: Amplification from reference gene primers served as the basis for estimated nucleated cell counts. Clones were sequenced by immunoSEQ multiplex PCR, and TCRdb holds only the in-frame ones, with some missing. V, J and clone size derive from that table, while D and trimming were established from the DNA sequence. The sample carries more than 70,000 clones, roughly 77% recorded once. The gene calls are TRBV25-1 and TRBJ1-2; possible D gene TRBD1, 6 bases. Sequenced material: peripheral blood. The sequence derives from a human donor in a cohort sampled during active COVID-19. The CDR3 loop is CASHDRPYGYTF. The CDR3 DNA is TGTGCCAGCCACGACAGGCCCTATGGCTACACCTTC.